Listed here are 29 T cell receptor beta chains from one sample, sequenced in a study of shared T cell receptors in the human thymus. Using immunoSEQ multiplex PCR, the repertoire was profiled, and TCRdb retains in-frame clones only, with some absent. This table has around 730,000 clones, approximately 85% appearing once. These sequences were also reported in another study, on human thymus T cells.

Specimen: thymocytes. Receptor source: a girl under three years old with a congenital heart defect.

This chain links TRBV6-5 with TRBJ1-1; 8 nucleotides align to TRBD1. The J segment lost 6 bases and the V segment lost 5 bases, leaving 11 bases of the junction unmatched. The CDR3 runs to 15 residues. Per the germline V gene, CDR1 is MNHEY and CDR2 is SVGAGI. The CDR3 DNA reads TGTGCCAGCAGTCCCCGGACAGGGTTTTTCTCTGAAGCTTTCTTT. This encodes CASSPRTGFFSEAFF.

In its sample, this clone was seen once. The chain combines TRBV1 with TRBJ2-5; the listed D gene, TRBD2, was not tested against the DNA. TRBV1 is a recognized pseudogene. The CDR3 sequence is 17 residues long. The CDR3 sequence: CTSSRSPGLAFQETQYF. The CDR3 nucleotides read TGCACCAGCAGCCGTTCGCCGGGACTAGCGTTTCAAGAGACCCAGTACTTC.

This clone has more than one count but fewer than ten. The CDR3 region is CASSKKQNYGYTF. The CDR3 DNA sequence: TGTGCCAGCAGCAAAAAACAGAACTATGGCTACACCTTC. The chain employs TRBV21-1 and TRBJ1-2; the D call in the table, TRBD1, was not verified against the DNA. TRBV21-1 is tagged as a pseudogene. CDR3 length: 13 amino acids.

V gene TRBV7-3 combines with J gene TRBJ1-1, with D perhaps matching TRBD1 (5 bases). The CDR3 sequence is 14 residues long. Trimming removed 1 base at V and 4 bases at J, with 10 bases between. Germline V gene sequence: CDR1 SGHTA, CDR2 FQGTGA. CDR3 sequence (DNA): TGTGCCAGCAGCTTAAGTCAGGGTTCCACTGAAGCTTTCTTT. Translated, it gives CASSLSQGSTEAFF.

The chain joins TRBV20-1 to TRBJ1-1, with D unresolved. V was clipped by 3 bases and J by 7 bases, with 9 bases between them. The germline V gene encodes CDR1 DFQATT and CDR2 SNEGSKA (reference sequence). CDR3 length: 11 amino acids. CDR3 protein: CSASWEGEAFF. Here the CDR3 DNA reads TGCAGTGCTAGTTGGGAGGGTGAAGCTTTCTTT.

This clone was picked up a small number of times. The J gene is TRBJ2-2, the V gene TRBV9, with D perhaps TRBD2 (6 bases). The V gene lost 4 bases and the J gene lost 4 bases, with 20 bases spanning the gap. Germline V CDR1 and CDR2: SGDLS, YYNGEE. This CDR3 has 17 residues. DNA of the CDR3: TGTGCCAGCAGCACACCTGAGACTAGTAAGGGCACCGGGGAGCTGTTTTTT. It codes for CASSTPETSKGTGELFF.

The gene calls are TRBV30 and TRBJ1-2; D ambiguous. In germline, CDR1 is GTSNPN, CDR2 SVGIG (reference sequence). The CDR3 is 12 amino acids. CDR3 DNA: TGTGTCACCCCTCACCCGGCGGGAGGCTACACCTTC. It translates to CVTPHPAGGYTF.

This clone was seen a single time. The chain joins TRBV5-1 to TRBJ2-5, with D possibly matching TRBD2 (6 bases). Germline V gives CDR1 SGHRS, CDR2 YFSETQ. Trimming took off 0 bases at V and 5 bases at J, with 26 bases between the two ends. The CDR3 has 19 amino acids. The DNA for the CDR3 is TGCGCCAGCAGCTTGGCTCTGGGAAGGACTAACCTGAGGTCGGAGACCCAGTACTTC. Translation gives CASSLALGRTNLRSETQYF. The complete variable domain, with remaining parts taken from reference TRBV5-1 and TRBJ2-5, reads KAGVTQTPRYLIKTRGQQVTLSCSPISGHRSVSWYQQTPGQGLQFLFEYFSETQRNKGNFPGRFSGRQFSNSRSEMNVSTLELGDSALYLCASSLALGRTNLRSETQYFGPGTRLLVL.

The genes are TRBV20-1 and TRBJ2-3, with 10 bases aligning to TRBD2. Germline trimming cut 3 bases from V and 13 bases from J; bases unmatched to any gene: 4. The CDR3 spans 11 residues. Germline values: CDR1 DFQATT, CDR2 SNEGSKA (reference sequence). The CDR3: CSARGLAIEYF. The CDR3 nucleotides read TGCAGTGCTAGGGGACTAGCGATAGAGTATTTT.

The J gene is TRBJ2-7, the V gene TRBV13; D is possibly TRBD1 (6 bases). The CDR3 has 19 residues. Trimming cost V 1 base and J 4 bases, with 26 bases left between them. Germline values: CDR1 PRHDT, CDR2 FYEKMQ (reference sequence). The CDR3 loop is CASSLVGQCGGPEGYEQYF. DNA of the CDR3: TGTGCCAGCAGCTTAGTAGGACAGTGTGGGGGCCCAGAAGGATACGAGCAGTACTTC. The variable domain in full, with the rest retrieved from reference TRBV13 and TRBJ2-7, is AAGVIQSPRHLIKEKRETATLKCYPIPRHDTVYWYQQGPGQDPQFLISFYEKMQSDKGSIPDRFSAQQFSDYHSELNMSSLELGDSALYFCASSLVGQCGGPEGYEQYFGPGTRLTVT.

The rearrangement links TRBV28 to TRBJ1-5, with unresolved D. Germline CDR1 and CDR2: MDHEN and SYDVKM. CDR3 size: 16 residues. V lost 7 bases to trimming and J lost 4 bases, with 20 bases between them. The CDR3 DNA reads TGTGCCAGCATCCCGTCGACACCTGGTAGGAATCAGCCCCAGCATTTT. The encoded protein is CASIPSTPGRNQPQHF. Combining the CDR3 with reference TRBV28 and TRBJ1-5 gives the whole variable domain DVKVTQSSRYLVKRTGEKVFLECVQDMDHENMFWYRQDPGLGLRLIYFSYDVKMKEKGDIPEGYSVSREKKERFSLILESASTNQTSMYLCASIPSTPGRNQPQHFGDGTRLSIL.

This clone was counted a few times. This chain connects TRBV7-8 to TRBJ2-7, with 7 bases lining up with TRBD1. Trimming cost V 5 bases and J 6 bases; bases outside gene matches: 10. The germline V gene encodes CDR1 SGHVS and CDR2 FQNEAQ. The CDR3 contains 14 residues. The CDR3 is CASSPGQILVEQYF. In nucleotides, the CDR3 is TGTGCCAGCAGCCCGGGACAGATCCTCGTCGAGCAGTACTTC.

This chain uses TRBV9 with TRBJ1-6; TRBD1 is a possible D gene (6 bases). The V gene's germline CDR1 is SGDLS and CDR2 YYNGEE. V lost 0 bases, J lost 8 bases, and 12 bases lay in between. The CDR3 is made up of 15 amino acids. The CDR3 reads CASSVAQSGDSPLHF. The CDR3 DNA is TGTGCCAGCAGCGTAGCCCAATCAGGGGATTCACCCCTCCACTTT. Drawing the rest from reference TRBV9 and TRBJ1-6, the complete variable domain is DSGVTQTPKHLITATGQRVTLRCSPRSGDLSVYWYQQSLDQGLQFLIQYYNGEERAKGNILERFSAQQFPDLHSELNLSSLELGDSALYFCASSVAQSGDSPLHFGNGTRLTVT.

This clone has a handful of counts. The chain joins TRBV19 to TRBJ1-2; D gene uncertain. CDR1 and CDR2 (germline): LNHDA, SQIVND (reference sequence). Trimming removed 3 bases from V and 7 bases from J, with 12 bases in between. This CDR3 is built from 13 residues. The CDR3 protein is CASSMVAEGGYTF. The CDR3, as DNA: TGTGCCAGTAGTATGGTGGCGGAGGGTGGCTACACCTTC.

This sequence joins TRBV7-8 and TRBJ1-1, with D possibly TRBD1 on 6 matching bases. V was cut by 1 base and J by 11 bases, with 11 bases left in between. Germline V lookup: CDR1 SGHVS, CDR2 FQNEAQ. This CDR3 spans 12 amino acids. The CDR3 spells CASSLEGQGAFF. CDR3 DNA sequence: TGTGCCAGCAGCTTAGAAGGGCAGGGGGCTTTCTTT.

A single count supports this clone. The V gene is TRBV4-3, the J gene TRBJ1-6, with D possibly matching TRBD1 (5 bases). The CDR3 spans 15 residues. The V and J ends lost 0 bases and 7 bases respectively, with 10 bases between them. Germline V gene sequence: CDR1 LGHNA, CDR2 YSLEER. CDR3 in DNA: TGCGCCAGCAGCCAAGAAAACAGGCTGAATTCACCCCTCCACTTT. Protein product: CASSQENRLNSPLHF.

In its sample, this clone was seen a few times. The chain links TRBV19 to TRBJ1-1; D perhaps matches TRBD1 (5 bases). V lost 3 bases and J lost 3, with 23 bases in between. This CDR3 region has 18 residues. Per the germline V gene, CDR1 is LNHDA and CDR2 is SQIVND (reference sequence). This chain's CDR3 is CASSIGAGSLEIHTEAFF. CDR3 nucleotide sequence: TGTGCCAGTAGTATCGGGGCGGGGTCCCTCGAAATACACACTGAAGCTTTCTTT.

The chain couples TRBV29-1 to TRBJ2-3, with D tentatively TRBD2 (6 bases). Deletions cut 4 bases from V and 3 bases from J, with 14 bases between. In germline, CDR1 is SQVTM, CDR2 ANQGSEA. The CDR3 contains 14 residues. CDR3 sequence: CSVVDTGGTDTQYF. CDR3 DNA: TGCAGCGTTGTAGACACCGGGGGAACAGATACGCAGTATTTT.

This clone is a singleton in its sample. The chain employs TRBV19 and TRBJ1-1; 10 bases fit TRBD1. The germline V gene has CDR1 LNHDA and CDR2 SQIVND (reference sequence). CDR3 size: 16 residues. Germline trimming cut 9 bases from V and 6 bases from J; bases unmatched to any gene: 16. The CDR3 sequence: CASQTSGTGVVAEAFF. CDR3 sequence (DNA): TGTGCCAGCCAGACTAGCGGGACAGGGGTCGTCGCTGAAGCTTTCTTT. The full variable domain, rest sourced from reference TRBV19 and TRBJ1-1, is DGGITQSPKYLFRKEGQNVTLSCEQNLNHDAMYWYRQDPGQGLRLIYYSQIVNDFQKGDIAEGYSVSREKKESFPLTVTSAQKNPTAFYLCASQTSGTGVVAEAFFGQGTRLTVV.

The chain has TRBV28 and TRBJ2-7; 8 nucleotides agree with TRBD1. The CDR3 is made up of 17 amino acids. After removal of 7 bases from V and 3 bases from J, the junction contained 17 bases not matched to a gene. Germline assignment: CDR1 MDHEN and CDR2 SYDVKM. In nucleotides, the CDR3 is TGTGCCAGCACCGTCAATAGAGGGACAGGCGACCTCTACGAGCAGTACTTC. Translating gives CASTVNRGTGDLYEQYF. The full variable domain, completed using reference TRBV28 and TRBJ2-7, is DVKVTQSSRYLVKRTGEKVFLECVQDMDHENMFWYRQDPGLGLRLIYFSYDVKMKEKGDIPEGYSVSREKKERFSLILESASTNQTSMYLCASTVNRGTGDLYEQYFGPGTRLTVT.

The chain joins TRBV4-2 to TRBJ2-7; a possible D gene is TRBD1 (5 bases). The CDR3 totals 12 residues. Germline assignment: CDR1 LGHNA and CDR2 YNFKEQ. Trimming took off 3 bases at V and 6 bases at J, with 9 bases between the two ends. The CDR3 bases are TGTGCCAGCAGCCACAGGGTACCCGAGCAGTACTTC. Translating gives CASSHRVPEQYF.

The chain is built from TRBV19 and TRBJ1-1; D gene unclear. Trimming left V 10 bases short and J 0 bases short, with 12 bases between. CDR3 length: 13 amino acids. CDR1 is LNHDA and CDR2 is SQIVND in the germline V gene (reference sequence). CDR3 DNA: TGTGCCACACAGACACTCCTGAACACTGAAGCTTTCTTT. It translates to CATQTLLNTEAFF.

The V and J genes are TRBV11-1 and TRBJ2-7; TRBD1 aligns across 7 bases. Losses at the gene ends were 5 bases for V and 0 bases for J; bases not matched to a gene: 4. The CDR3 runs 14 residues. Germline V gives CDR1 SGHAT, CDR2 FQDESV (reference sequence). CDR3 sequence reads: CASSNRDSSYEQYF. In DNA, the CDR3 is TGTGCCAGCAGCAACCGGGACAGCTCCTACGAGCAGTACTTC. Full variable domain (rest looked up from reference TRBV11-1 and TRBJ2-7): EAEVAQSPRYKITEKSQAVAFWCDPISGHATLYWYRQILGQGPELLVQFQDESVVDDSQLPKDRFSAERLKGVDSTLKIQPAELGDSAMYLCASSNRDSSYEQYFGPGTRLTVT.

The CDR3 spells CASSQEGQAYNEQFF. CDR3 in DNA: TGCGCCAGCAGCCAAGAAGGACAGGCTTACAATGAGCAGTTCTTC. The rearrangement links TRBV4-1 to TRBJ2-1; 7 bases are shared with TRBD1. There are 15 residues in the CDR3. Trimming cost V 0 bases and J 4 bases; bases outside gene matches: 3. Germline V gene data show CDR1 as MGHRA and CDR2 as YSYEKL.

The chain employs TRBV5-5 and TRBJ1-1; D is possibly TRBD1 (6 bases). CDR3 size: 16 residues. Germline V gene sequence: CDR1 SGHKS, CDR2 YYEKEE (reference sequence). The V and J ends lost 0 bases and 3 bases respectively, with 15 bases between them. CDR3 bases: TGTGCCAGCAGCTTGGGGCAGGGGAATGAAGACACTGAAGCTTTCTTT. Protein product: CASSLGQGNEDTEAFF.

The chain joins TRBV9 to TRBJ2-7, with 8 bases identical to TRBD2. The CDR3 is made up of 15 amino acids. With V trimmed by 4 bases and J by 3 bases, 9 bases remained unmatched. Germline CDR1 reads SGDLS; CDR2 reads YYNGEE. This chain's CDR3 is CASSPRLALYYEQYF. In nucleotides, the CDR3 is TGTGCCAGCAGCCCTCGACTAGCGTTATACTACGAGCAGTACTTC.

Regarding this clone: Other DNA sequences in this specimen translate into the identical CDR3. V usage is TRBV2 and J usage is TRBJ2-7; 11 bases agree with TRBD2. CDR1 is SNHLY and CDR2 is FYNNEI in the germline V gene. V was clipped by 1 base and J by 6 bases; unmatched bases: 14. This CDR3 region has 18 residues. CDR3 coding DNA: TGTGCCAGCAGTGAAGTAGCGGGGGGGCGGCGAGGCTGGTTCGAGCAGTACTTC. It specifies CASSEVAGGRRGWFEQYF.

V and J are TRBV5-1 and TRBJ2-2; D gene unclear. This CDR3 is 13 amino acids long. CDR1 and CDR2 from the germline V gene are SGHRS and YFSETQ. The ends were cut back, 6 bases at V and 6 bases at J, with 12 bases in the middle. The CDR3 is CASTAGRAGELFF. DNA for the CDR3: TGCGCCAGCACTGCCGGTCGCGCCGGGGAGCTGTTTTTT. Variable domain in full (rest from reference TRBV5-1 and TRBJ2-2): KAGVTQTPRYLIKTRGQQVTLSCSPISGHRSVSWYQQTPGQGLQFLFEYFSETQRNKGNFPGRFSGRQFSNSRSEMNVSTLELGDSALYLCASTAGRAGELFFGEGSRLTVL.

The chain uses TRBV19 and TRBJ2-7; TRBD1 agrees at 12 bases. The V and J ends lost 4 bases and 1 base, in that order; junction bases with no gene match: 11. Germline CDR1 and CDR2: LNHDA and SQIVND (reference sequence). The length of the CDR3 is 18 residues. The CDR3 spells CASSTPSGTGGVSYEQYF. The CDR3, as DNA: TGTGCCAGTAGTACTCCATCCGGGACAGGGGGCGTTTCCTACGAGCAGTACTTC.